This T cell receptor beta chain comes out of a study of CD8 T cells in ankylosing spondylitis. This clonotype was picked up a small number of times. Its antigen is as yet unknown. A quantitative 5'-RACE method, one with molecular barcodes, was used to make TCR beta libraries. TCRdb used MiXCR to reprocess the 5' RACE reads, holding one entry per CDR3 protein. The sample has 100,000 or so distinct CDR3 sequences, approximately 8.9% seen once; the top ten hold 30%. Study findings and constraints: Reported data indicate significant enrichment of disease-linked clones within matched ankylosing spondylitis synovial fluid. A motif in TCR beta, a set of under ten highly homologous variants, appeared characteristic of ankylosing spondylitis blood.

The length of the CDR3 is 17 residues. The ends were cut back, 0 bases at V and 2 bases at J, with 15 bases in the middle. Germline V gives CDR1 SGHKS, CDR2 YYEKEE (reference sequence). Source material: blood, either unsorted or a sorted T cell fraction (not recorded which). The sequence derives from a male donor with ankylosing spondylitis. The chain recombines TRBV5-5 with TRBJ2-1, with D tentatively TRBD1 or TRBD2 (6 bases each). DNA of the CDR3: TGTGCCAGCAGCTTGGCCATGGATCGGGGGCCCTACAATGAGCAGTTCTTC. This encodes CASSLAMDRGPYNEQFF.